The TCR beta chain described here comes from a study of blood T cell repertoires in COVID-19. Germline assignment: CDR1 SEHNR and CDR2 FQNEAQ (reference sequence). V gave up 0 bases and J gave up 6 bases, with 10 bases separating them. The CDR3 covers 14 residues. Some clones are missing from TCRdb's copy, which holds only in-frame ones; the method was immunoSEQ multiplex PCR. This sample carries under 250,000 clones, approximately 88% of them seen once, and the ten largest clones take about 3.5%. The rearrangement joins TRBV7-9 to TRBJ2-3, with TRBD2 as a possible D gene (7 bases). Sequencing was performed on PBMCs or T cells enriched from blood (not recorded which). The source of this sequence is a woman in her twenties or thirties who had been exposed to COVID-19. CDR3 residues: CASSLAGGHDTQYF. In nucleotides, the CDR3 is TGTGCCAGCAGCTTAGCGGGGGGGCATGATACGCAGTATTTT.